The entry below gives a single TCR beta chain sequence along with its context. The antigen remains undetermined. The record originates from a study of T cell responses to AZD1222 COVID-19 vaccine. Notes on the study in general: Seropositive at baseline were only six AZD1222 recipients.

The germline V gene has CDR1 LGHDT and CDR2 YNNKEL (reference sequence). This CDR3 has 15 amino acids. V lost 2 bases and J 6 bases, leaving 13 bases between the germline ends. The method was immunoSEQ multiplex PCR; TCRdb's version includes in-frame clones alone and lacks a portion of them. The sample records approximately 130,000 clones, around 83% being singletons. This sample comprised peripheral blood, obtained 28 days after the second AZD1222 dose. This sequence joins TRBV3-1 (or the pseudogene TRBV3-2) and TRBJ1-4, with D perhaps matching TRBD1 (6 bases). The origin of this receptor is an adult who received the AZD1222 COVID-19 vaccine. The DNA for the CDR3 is TGTGCCAGCAGCCAACGGGGAGGGGGTGATGAAAAACTGTTTTTT. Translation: CASSQRGGGDEKLFF.